These 16 T cell receptor beta chains came from one sample sequenced in a study of blood T cell repertoires in COVID-19. Sequencing used immunoSEQ multiplex PCR; TCRdb keeps in-frame clones, though not all of them. The table lists a few hundred thousand clones, about 86% of them singletons. Specimen: PBMCs or T cells enriched from blood (not recorded which). Every receptor here comes from a woman aged 40 to 50 with acute COVID-19.

This sequence joins TRBV7-9 and TRBJ2-1; D not resolved. Trimming left V 4 bases short and J 0 bases short, with 16 bases between. The CDR3 spans 17 residues. Germline values: CDR1 SEHNR, CDR2 FQNEAQ (reference sequence). This CDR3 is CASSSRPESSSYNEQFF. The CDR3 nucleotides read TGTGCCAGCAGCTCCCGCCCGGAATCTAGCTCCTACAATGAGCAGTTCTTC. Filled out from reference TRBV7-9 and TRBJ2-1, the complete variable domain reads DTGVSQNPRHKITKRGQNVTFRCDPISEHNRLYWYRQTLGQGPEFLTYFQNEAQLEKSRLLSDRFSAERPKGSFSTLEIQRTEQGDSAMYLCASSSRPESSSYNEQFFGPGTRLTVL.

This clone was found once. This chain links TRBV5-1 with TRBJ2-3, with 13 bases matching TRBD2. Trimming removed 4 bases from V and 13 bases from J; junction bases left unmatched: 12. Looked up from germline, CDR1 is SGHRS and CDR2 is YFSETQ. CDR3 length equals 15 residues. The CDR3 nucleotides are TGCGCCAGCAGCCCCCCTCTGGCTACTAGCGGGGGGGAGTATTTT. Its protein product is CASSPPLATSGGEYF.

The sample holds one count of this clone. The chain combines TRBV7-9 with TRBJ2-3, with D unclear. The CDR3 extends over 15 amino acids. The germline gives CDR1 SEHNR, CDR2 FQNEAQ (reference sequence). The V and J ends lost 0 bases and 0 bases respectively, with 7 bases between them. CDR3 sequence (DNA): TGTGCCAGCAGCTTAGCGGCCAAAAGCACAGATACGCAGTATTTT. Amino acid sequence: CASSLAAKSTDTQYF.

The gene calls are TRBV5-1 and TRBJ2-6; 12 positions agree with TRBD2. Losses at the gene ends were 3 bases for V and 2 bases for J; bases not matched to a gene: 6. Germline V gene sequence: CDR1 SGHRS, CDR2 YFSETQ. The CDR3 loop spans 18 amino acids. CDR3 sequence reads: CASSSPTSGGAGANVLTF. The CDR3, as DNA: TGCGCCAGCAGCTCCCCGACTAGCGGGGGCGCTGGGGCCAACGTCCTGACTTTC.

This chain connects TRBV7-9 to TRBJ2-7; D might be TRBD1 (6 bases). Germline assignment: CDR1 SEHNR and CDR2 FQNEAQ (reference sequence). There are 13 residues in the CDR3. V lost 3 bases and J 5 bases, leaving 11 bases between the germline ends. The CDR3 sequence is CASSLTGLDEQYF. CDR3 in DNA: TGTGCCAGCAGCTTGACAGGCCTGGACGAGCAGTACTTC.

This clone is a singleton in its sample. J is TRBJ1-5 and V is TRBV3-1 (or the pseudogene TRBV3-2); D is ambiguous. Trimming stripped 0 bases from V and 0 bases from J, with 3 bases between. The germline V gene encodes CDR1 LGHDT and CDR2 YNNKEL (reference sequence). The CDR3 contains 14 residues. The CDR3 nucleotides read TGTGCCAGCAGCCAAGATAATAGCAATCAGCCCCAGCATTTT. As protein: CASSQDNSNQPQHF.

V and J are TRBV28 and TRBJ2-3; D is unresolved. CDR3 length: 13 residues. V was clipped by 5 bases and J by 3 bases, with 9 bases between them. From germline, CDR1 is MDHEN and CDR2 SYDVKM. The CDR3 protein is CASSPLLTDTQYF. CDR3 in DNA: TGTGCCAGCAGTCCCCTGTTGACAGATACGCAGTATTTT.

The chain employs TRBV5-1 and TRBJ2-7; 7 positions agree with TRBD1. Per germline, CDR1 SGHRS and CDR2 YFSETQ. The CDR3 loop spans 15 amino acids. Trimming at V came to 2 bases and at J to 3 bases, leaving 8 bases not matched to a gene. The CDR3 DNA reads TGCGCCAGCAGCTTAGGGGCAGGGGGTTTCTACGAGCAGTACTTC. Amino acid sequence: CASSLGAGGFYEQYF.

This clone was detected only a few times. The chain is built from TRBV29-1 and TRBJ1-5; D unresolved. The CDR3 is 14 amino acids. The V gene lost 2 bases and the J gene lost 3 bases, with 11 bases spanning the gap. Germline CDR1 and CDR2: SQVTM and ANQGSEA. The CDR3 region has the DNA TGCAGCGTTGAACTGGCAGGAACCAATCAGCCCCAGCATTTT. This encodes CSVELAGTNQPQHF.

This chain links TRBV19 with TRBJ1-4; D is unclear. Trimming shortened V by 5 bases and J by 3 bases, and 13 bases separated the two germline ends. The CDR3 spans 15 residues. Germline lookup yields CDR1 LNHDA and CDR2 SQIVND (reference sequence). This chain's CDR3 is CASSPGEVPNEKLFF. Here the CDR3 DNA reads TGTGCCAGTAGTCCTGGAGAGGTTCCTAATGAAAAACTGTTTTTT.

The count of this clone is one. The genes are TRBV3-1 (or the pseudogene TRBV3-2) and TRBJ1-2; D possibly corresponds to TRBD1 (5 bases). This CDR3 is 18 amino acids long. With 0 bases removed from V and 4 bases from J, the gap between germline ends came to 21 bases. CDR1 and CDR2 (germline): LGHDT, YNNKEL (reference sequence). The CDR3 coding sequence is TGTGCCAGCAGCCAAGATTGGACGGGTGGGGCGAAAGGCTATGGCTACACCTTC. Amino acid sequence: CASSQDWTGGAKGYGYTF.

This rearrangement joins TRBV28 to TRBJ2-5, with D tentatively TRBD2 (6 bases). This CDR3 comprises 16 residues. The V gene's germline CDR1 is MDHEN and CDR2 SYDVKM. Trimming pared 8 bases from V and 6 bases from J, leaving 25 bases between. CDR3 protein: CASGVGGSVGQKTQYF. In nucleotides, the CDR3 is TGTGCCAGCGGGGTGGGGGGAAGTGTGGGTCAAAAGACCCAGTACTTC.

Comments on this clone: The junction departs from germline at one end; a sequencing error may be responsible. The chain is built from TRBV28 and TRBJ2-1; 9 nucleotides align to TRBD2. This CDR3 comprises 14 residues. Germline assignment: CDR1 MDHEN and CDR2 SYDVKM. The CDR3, as DNA: TGTGCCAGCACTTTAGGACTAGCGAACAATGAGCAGTTCTTC. Protein sequence: CASTLGLANNEQFF. The full variable domain, completed using reference TRBV28 and TRBJ2-1, is DVKVTQSSRYLVKRTGEKVFLECVQDMDHENMFWYRQDPGLGLRLIYFSYDVKMKEKGDIPEGYSVSREKKERFSLILESASTNQTSMYLCASTLGLANNEQFFGPGTRLTVL.

The chain employs TRBV6-6 and TRBJ2-7; possibly TRBD1 for D (5 bases). Germline V gives CDR1 MNHNY, CDR2 SVGAGI (reference sequence). CDR3 size: 12 residues. Trimming left V 6 bases short and J 3 bases short, with 9 bases between. Here the CDR3 DNA reads TGTGCCAGCAGAACTGACAGCTACGAGCAGTACTTC. Encoded protein: CASRTDSYEQYF.

This clone was seen a few times. The rearrangement joins TRBV3-1 (or the pseudogene TRBV3-2) to TRBJ1-5, with 10 bases fitting TRBD1. This CDR3 is built from 15 residues. Trimming took 4 bases from V and 3 from J; bases not matched to a gene: 3. From germline, CDR1 is LGHDT and CDR2 YNNKEL (reference sequence). The DNA for the CDR3 is TGTGCCAGCAGCCGGGACAGGGGATTCAATCAGCCCCAGCATTTT. It yields the protein CASSRDRGFNQPQHF.

The sample holds one count of this clone. V is TRBV28 and J is TRBJ2-3; the match to TRBD1 covers 8 bases. The CDR3 extends over 14 amino acids. With 6 bases clipped from V and 0 bases from J, the junction kept 2 bases outside the gene matches. The germline gives CDR1 MDHEN, CDR2 SYDVKM. CDR3 nucleotide sequence: TGTGCCAGCAGGGGGACAGGAAGCACAGATACGCAGTATTTT. Protein product: CASRGTGSTDTQYF.